This T cell receptor (beta chain) was identified during a study of OX40 agonist ivuxolimab in advanced cancers. Whole-study context: Patients received the agonistic anti-OX40 (CD134) antibody ivuxolimab. Every patient in dose escalation had hepatocellular carcinoma, melanoma, renal cell or head and neck cancer. Regarding the study as a whole: Among the least clonally expanded were partial responders at 0.1-3.0 mg/kg.

Method: immunoSEQ multiplex PCR; TCRdb's copy keeps in-frame clones and lacks some. The sample records 90,000 or so clones, about 90% being singletons. Trimming left V 2 bases short and J 0 bases short, with 8 bases between. The CDR3 is made up of 15 amino acids. Germline CDR1 and CDR2: MNHNY and SVGAGI (reference sequence). As regards this clone: The antigen remains unidentified.

The TCR sequence derives from an adult with an advanced solid tumor such as melanoma, head and neck, liver or kidney cancer. Material: CD4+ or CD8+ T cells sorted from blood, obtained in a trial of the OX40 agonist ivuxolimab. J is TRBJ2-1 and V is TRBV6-6; no clear D. The CDR3 loop is CASSYIGGSYNEQFF. The CDR3 nucleotides read TGTGCCAGCAGTTACATTGGCGGCTCCTACAATGAGCAGTTCTTC.